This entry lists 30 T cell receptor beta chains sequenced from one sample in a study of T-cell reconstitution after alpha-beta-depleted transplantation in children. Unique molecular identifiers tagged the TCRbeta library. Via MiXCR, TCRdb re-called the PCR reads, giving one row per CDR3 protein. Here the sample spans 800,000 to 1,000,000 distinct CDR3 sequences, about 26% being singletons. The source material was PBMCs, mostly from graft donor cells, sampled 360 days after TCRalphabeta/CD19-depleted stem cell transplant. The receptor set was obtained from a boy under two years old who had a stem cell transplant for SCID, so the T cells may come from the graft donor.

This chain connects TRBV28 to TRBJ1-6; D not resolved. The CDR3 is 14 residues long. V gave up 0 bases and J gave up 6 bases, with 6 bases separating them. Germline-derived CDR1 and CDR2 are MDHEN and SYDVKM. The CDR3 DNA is TGTGCCAGCAGTTTATGGGAAACTAATTCACCCCTCCACTTT. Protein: CASSLWETNSPLHF.

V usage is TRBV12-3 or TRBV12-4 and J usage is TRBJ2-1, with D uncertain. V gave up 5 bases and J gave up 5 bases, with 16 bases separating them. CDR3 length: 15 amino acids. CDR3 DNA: TGTGCCAGCAGTCCCCCCTCAGTACTGAACAATGAGCAGTTCTTC. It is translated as CASSPPSVLNNEQFF.

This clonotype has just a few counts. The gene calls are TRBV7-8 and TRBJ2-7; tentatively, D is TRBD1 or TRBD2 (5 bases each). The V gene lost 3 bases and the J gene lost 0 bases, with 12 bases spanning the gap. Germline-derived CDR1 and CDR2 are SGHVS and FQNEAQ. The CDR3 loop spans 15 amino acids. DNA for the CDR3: TGTGCCAGCAGCTTCGGGACCCAAAACTCCTACGAGCAGTACTTC. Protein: CASSFGTQNSYEQYF.

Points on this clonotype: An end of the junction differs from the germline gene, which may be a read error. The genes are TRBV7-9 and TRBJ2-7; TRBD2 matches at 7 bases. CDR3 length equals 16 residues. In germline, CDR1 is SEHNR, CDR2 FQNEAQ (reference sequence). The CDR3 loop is CASSPPNPGLPWELYF. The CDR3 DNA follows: TGTGCCAGCAGCCCCCCAAATCCGGGACTACCGTGGGAGCTGTACTTC.

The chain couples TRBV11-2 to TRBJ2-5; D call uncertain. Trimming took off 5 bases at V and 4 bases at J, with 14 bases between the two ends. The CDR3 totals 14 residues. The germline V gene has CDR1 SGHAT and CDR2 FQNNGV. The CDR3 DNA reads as TGTGCCAGCAGCCTCATCTTGTTGGGAGAGACCCAGTACTTC. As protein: CASSLILLGETQYF. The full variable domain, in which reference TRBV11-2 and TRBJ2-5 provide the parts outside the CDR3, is EAGVAQSPRYKIIEKRQSVAFWCNPISGHATLYWYQQILGQGPKLLIQFQNNGVVDDSQLPKDRFSAERLKGVDSTLKIQPAKLEDSAVYLCASSLILLGETQYFGPGTRLLVL.

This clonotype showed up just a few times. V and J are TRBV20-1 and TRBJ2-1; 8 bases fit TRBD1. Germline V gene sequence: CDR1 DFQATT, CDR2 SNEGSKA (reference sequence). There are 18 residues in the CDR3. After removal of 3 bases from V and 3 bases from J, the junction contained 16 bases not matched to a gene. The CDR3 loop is CSASSSIARGQDYNEQFF. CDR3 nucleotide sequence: TGCAGTGCTAGTTCGTCTATCGCCAGGGGGCAAGACTACAATGAGCAGTTCTTC.

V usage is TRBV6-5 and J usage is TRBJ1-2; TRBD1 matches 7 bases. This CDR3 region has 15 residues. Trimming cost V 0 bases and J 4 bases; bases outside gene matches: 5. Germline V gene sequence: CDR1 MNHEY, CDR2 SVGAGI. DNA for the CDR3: TGTGCCAGCAGTTACTCGAGACAGGGCGGCTATGGCTACACCTTC. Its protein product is CASSYSRQGGYGYTF.

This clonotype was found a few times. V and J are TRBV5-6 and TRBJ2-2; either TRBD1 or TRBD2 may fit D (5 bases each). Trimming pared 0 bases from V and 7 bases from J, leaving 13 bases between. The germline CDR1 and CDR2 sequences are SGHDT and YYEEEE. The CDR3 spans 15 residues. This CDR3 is CASSLGPGSGGELFF. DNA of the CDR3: TGTGCCAGCAGCTTGGGCCCAGGGAGTGGCGGGGAGCTGTTTTTT.

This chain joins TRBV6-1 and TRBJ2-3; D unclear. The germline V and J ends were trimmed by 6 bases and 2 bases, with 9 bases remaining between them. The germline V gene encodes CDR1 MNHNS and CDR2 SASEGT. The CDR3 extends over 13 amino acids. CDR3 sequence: CASRSISTDTQYF. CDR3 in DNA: TGTGCCAGCAGATCGATTTCCACAGATACGCAGTATTTT.

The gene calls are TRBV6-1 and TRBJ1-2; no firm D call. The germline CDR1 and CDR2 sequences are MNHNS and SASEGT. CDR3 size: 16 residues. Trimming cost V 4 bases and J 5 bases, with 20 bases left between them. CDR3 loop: CASSAVVETVKYGYTF. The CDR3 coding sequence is TGTGCCAGCAGTGCAGTCGTGGAGACCGTAAAGTATGGCTACACCTTC.

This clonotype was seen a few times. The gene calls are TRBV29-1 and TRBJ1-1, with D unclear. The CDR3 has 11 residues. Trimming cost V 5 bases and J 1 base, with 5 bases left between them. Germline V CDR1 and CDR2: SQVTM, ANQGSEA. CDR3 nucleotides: TGCAGCGTTAACCGGAACACTGAAGCTTTCTTT. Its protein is CSVNRNTEAFF.

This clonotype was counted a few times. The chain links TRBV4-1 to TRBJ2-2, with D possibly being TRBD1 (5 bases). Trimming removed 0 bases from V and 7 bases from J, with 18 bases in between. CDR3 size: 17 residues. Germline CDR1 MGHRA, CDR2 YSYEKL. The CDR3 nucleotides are TGCGCCAGCAGCCAAGATAGTTCGGCAGGGTTAGGCGGGGAGCTGTTTTTT. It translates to CASSQDSSAGLGGELFF.

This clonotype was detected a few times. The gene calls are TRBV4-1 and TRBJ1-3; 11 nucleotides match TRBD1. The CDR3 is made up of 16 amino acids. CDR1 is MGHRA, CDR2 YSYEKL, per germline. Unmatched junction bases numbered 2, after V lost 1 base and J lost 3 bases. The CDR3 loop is CASSQVDRGLGNTIYF. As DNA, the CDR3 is TGCGCCAGCAGCCAAGTGGACAGGGGGCTTGGAAACACCATATATTTT.

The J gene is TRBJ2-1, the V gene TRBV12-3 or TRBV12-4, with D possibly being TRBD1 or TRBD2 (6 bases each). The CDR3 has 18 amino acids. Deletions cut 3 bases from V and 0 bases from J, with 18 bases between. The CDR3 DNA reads TGTGCCAGCAGTTTGGGGGCTGGGGCGGGGCACTCCTACAATGAGCAGTTCTTC. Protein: CASSLGAGAGHSYNEQFF.

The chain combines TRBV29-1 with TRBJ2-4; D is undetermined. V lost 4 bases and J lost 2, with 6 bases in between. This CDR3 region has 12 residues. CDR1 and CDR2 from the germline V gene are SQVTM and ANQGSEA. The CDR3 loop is CSVGESKNIQYF. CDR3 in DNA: TGCAGCGTTGGAGAGTCCAAAAACATTCAGTACTTC.

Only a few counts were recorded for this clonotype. CDR3 coding DNA: TGTGCCAGCAGTCCTGACGTCGGGAGAACTGAAGCTTTCTTT. As protein: CASSPDVGRTEAFF. This chain joins TRBV28 and TRBJ1-1, with D hard to call. CDR1 and CDR2 (germline): MDHEN, SYDVKM. The length of the CDR3 is 14 residues. Trimming cost V 5 bases and J 5 bases, with 15 bases left between them.

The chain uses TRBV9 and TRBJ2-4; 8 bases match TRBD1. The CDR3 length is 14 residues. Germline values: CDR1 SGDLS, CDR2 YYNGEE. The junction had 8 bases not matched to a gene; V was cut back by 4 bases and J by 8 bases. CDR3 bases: TGTGCCAGCAGCCAACTTGGACAGGGCTACATTCAGTACTTC. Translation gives CASSQLGQGYIQYF.

In DNA, the CDR3 is TGCAGTGCTCGGGACGTTGCCAGGGGGAATGAGCAGTTCTTC. It codes for CSARDVARGNEQFF. The chain uses TRBV20-1 and TRBJ2-1; 7 bases agree with TRBD1. Germline V gene lookup returns CDR1 DFQATT and CDR2 SNEGSKA (reference sequence). The CDR3 runs to 14 residues. The V segment lost 5 bases and the J segment 7 bases; nucleotides outside the gene matches: 11.

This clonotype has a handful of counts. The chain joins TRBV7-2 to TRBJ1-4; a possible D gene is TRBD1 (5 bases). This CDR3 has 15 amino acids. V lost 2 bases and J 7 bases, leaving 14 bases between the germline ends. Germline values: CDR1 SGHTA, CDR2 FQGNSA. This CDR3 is CASSLIRSQGEKLFF. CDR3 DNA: TGTGCCAGCAGCTTAATCCGCAGCCAGGGTGAAAAACTGTTTTTT.

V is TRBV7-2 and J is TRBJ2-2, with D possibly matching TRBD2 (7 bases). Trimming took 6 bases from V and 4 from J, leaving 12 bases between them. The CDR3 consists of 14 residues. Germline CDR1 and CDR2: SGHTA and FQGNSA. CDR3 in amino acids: CASRGGAFTGELFF. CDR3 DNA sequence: TGTGCCAGCAGGGGGGGGGCCTTCACCGGGGAGCTGTTTTTT.

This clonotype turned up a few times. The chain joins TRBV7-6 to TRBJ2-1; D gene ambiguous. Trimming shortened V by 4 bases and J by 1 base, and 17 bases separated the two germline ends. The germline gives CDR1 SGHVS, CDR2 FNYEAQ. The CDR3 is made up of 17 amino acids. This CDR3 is CASSYIPRSRSYNEQFF. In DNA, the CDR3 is TGTGCCAGCAGCTACATACCTAGATCCAGATCCTACAATGAGCAGTTCTTC.

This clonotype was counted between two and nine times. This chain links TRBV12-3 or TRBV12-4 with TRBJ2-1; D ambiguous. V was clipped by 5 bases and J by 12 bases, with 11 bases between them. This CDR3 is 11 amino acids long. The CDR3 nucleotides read TGTGCCAGCAGTAAAGGGTTGGGGCAGTTCTTC. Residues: CASSKGLGQFF.

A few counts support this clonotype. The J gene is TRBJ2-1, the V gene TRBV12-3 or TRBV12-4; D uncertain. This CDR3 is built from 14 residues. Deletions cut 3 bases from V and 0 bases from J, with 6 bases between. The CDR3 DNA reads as TGTGCCAGCAGTTTGTGGAGCTCCTACAATGAGCAGTTCTTC. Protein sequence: CASSLWSSYNEQFF.

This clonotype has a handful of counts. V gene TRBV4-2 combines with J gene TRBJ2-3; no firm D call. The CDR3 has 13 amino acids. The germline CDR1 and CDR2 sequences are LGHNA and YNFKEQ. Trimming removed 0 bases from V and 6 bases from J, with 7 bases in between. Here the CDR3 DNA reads TGTGCCAGCAGCCAAGATGGGCCCGATACGCAGTATTTT. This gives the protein CASSQDGPDTQYF.

In DNA, the CDR3 is TGCGCCAGCAGCAGGAATACAGGGGCCGGAGAAAAACTGTTTTTT. This gives the protein CASSRNTGAGEKLFF. The chain couples TRBV4-1 to TRBJ1-4, with TRBD1 matching 7 bases. This CDR3 region has 15 residues. Looked up from germline, CDR1 is MGHRA and CDR2 is YSYEKL. J was trimmed by 8 bases and V by 5 bases; bases with no gene match: 11.

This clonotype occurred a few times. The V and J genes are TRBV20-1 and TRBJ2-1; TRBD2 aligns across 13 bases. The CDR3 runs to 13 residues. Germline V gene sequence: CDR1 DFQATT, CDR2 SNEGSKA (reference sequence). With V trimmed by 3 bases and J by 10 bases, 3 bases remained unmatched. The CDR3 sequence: CSASLGLAGEQFF. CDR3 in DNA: TGCAGTGCTAGTCTGGGACTAGCGGGGGAGCAGTTCTTC.

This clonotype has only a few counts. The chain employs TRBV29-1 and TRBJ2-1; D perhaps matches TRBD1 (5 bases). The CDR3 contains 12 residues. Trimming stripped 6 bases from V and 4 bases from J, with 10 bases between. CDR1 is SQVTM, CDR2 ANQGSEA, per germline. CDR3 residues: CSVLRQYNEQFF. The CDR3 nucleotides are TGCAGCGTCCTTAGACAGTACAATGAGCAGTTCTTC.

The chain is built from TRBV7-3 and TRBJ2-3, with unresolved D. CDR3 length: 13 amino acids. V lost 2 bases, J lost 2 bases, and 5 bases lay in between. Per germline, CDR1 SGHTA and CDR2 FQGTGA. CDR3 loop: CASSLQHTDTQYF. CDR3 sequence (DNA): TGTGCCAGCAGCTTACAACACACAGATACGCAGTATTTT.

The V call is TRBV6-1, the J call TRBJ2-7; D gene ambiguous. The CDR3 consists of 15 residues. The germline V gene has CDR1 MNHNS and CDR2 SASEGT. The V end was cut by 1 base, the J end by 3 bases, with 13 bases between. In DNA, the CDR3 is TGTGCCAGCAGTGAAGGGCGATCCCGCTTCTACGAGCAGTACTTC. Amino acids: CASSEGRSRFYEQYF.

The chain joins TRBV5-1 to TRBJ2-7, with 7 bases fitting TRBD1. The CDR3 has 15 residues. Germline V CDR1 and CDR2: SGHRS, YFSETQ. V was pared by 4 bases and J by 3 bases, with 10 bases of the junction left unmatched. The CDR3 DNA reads TGCGCCAGCAGCCAAAGACAGGGTGACAGCTACGAGCAGTACTTC. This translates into CASSQRQGDSYEQYF.